A single sample is the source of the 14 T cell receptor beta chains below, sequenced in a study of OX40 agonist ivuxolimab in advanced cancers. Profiled with immunoSEQ multiplex PCR; TCRdb holds only in-frame clones, not every one. The table records fewer than 70,000 clones, around 86% of them present only once. Source: CD4+ or CD8+ T cells sorted from blood, taken in a trial of the OX40 agonist ivuxolimab. Receptor source: an adult with an advanced solid tumor such as melanoma, head and neck, liver or kidney cancer.

The chain employs TRBV7-8 and TRBJ2-5, with 8 positions matching TRBD2. V shed 1 base and J 0 bases; nucleotides not matched to a gene: 4. The germline V gene encodes CDR1 SGHVS and CDR2 FQNEAQ. This CDR3 is built from 16 residues. For the CDR3, the DNA is TGTGCCAGCAGCTTAGGGACTAGCTCGAACCAAGAGACCCAGTACTTC. Protein product: CASSLGTSSNQETQYF.

V gene TRBV5-5 combines with J gene TRBJ1-4, with 8 bases aligning to TRBD1. CDR1 and CDR2 (germline): SGHKS, YYEKEE (reference sequence). The CDR3 extends over 14 amino acids. The junction had 6 bases not matched to a gene; V was cut back by 4 bases and J by 7 bases. Here the CDR3 DNA reads TGTGCCAGCAGCATCGACAGGGGAGGTGAAAAACTGTTTTTT. It translates to CASSIDRGGEKLFF.

There are a few counts of this clone. The chain has TRBV29-1 and TRBJ2-7; D is perhaps TRBD1 (5 bases). The CDR3 loop spans 13 amino acids. The V and J ends lost 4 bases and 1 base respectively, with 11 bases between them. Germline V gene data show CDR1 as SQVTM and CDR2 as ANQGSEA. The CDR3 here is CSVVQGLSYEQYF. CDR3 nucleotides: TGCAGCGTTGTGCAGGGTCTGTCCTACGAGCAGTACTTC.

The chain uses TRBV11-3 and TRBJ2-1; tentatively, D is TRBD1 (6 bases). Germline V gene lookup returns CDR1 SGHNT and CDR2 YENEEA. V was cut by 4 bases and J by 2 bases, with 9 bases left in between. The CDR3 has 14 residues. CDR3 nucleotide sequence: TGTGCCAGCAGCTCTCAGGGGACCTACAATGAGCAGTTCTTC. It translates to CASSSQGTYNEQFF.

The rearrangement uses TRBV2 and TRBJ1-4; the D is unclear. V was pared by 4 bases and J by 5 bases, with 8 bases between. The CDR3 consists of 13 residues. Germline assignment: CDR1 SNHLY and CDR2 FYNNEI. CDR3 sequence (DNA): TGTGCCAGCAGTGTGGGTCCGAATGAAAAACTGTTTTTT. It is translated as CASSVGPNEKLFF.

The gene calls are TRBV5-1 and TRBJ2-3, with D tentatively TRBD2 (5 bases). Trimming took 2 bases from V and 1 from J, leaving 5 bases between them. From germline, CDR1 is SGHRS and CDR2 YFSETQ. This CDR3 region has 13 residues. DNA for the CDR3: TGCGCCAGCAGCTTCGGGGGCACAGATACGCAGTATTTT. Translated: CASSFGGTDTQYF.

The rearrangement links TRBV5-4 to TRBJ2-7, with 10 bases aligning to TRBD1. V shed 3 bases and J 4 bases; nucleotides not matched to a gene: 4. This CDR3 is built from 14 residues. The V gene's germline CDR1 is SGHNT and CDR2 YYREEE (reference sequence). The CDR3 loop reads CASSSTGGGYEQYF. DNA for the CDR3: TGTGCCAGCAGCTCGACAGGGGGCGGTTACGAGCAGTACTTC.

V gene TRBV12-5 combines with J gene TRBJ2-7; 8 nucleotides line up with TRBD2. The ends lost 6 bases at V and 3 bases at J; junction bases unmatched: 10. The CDR3 is 15 amino acids. The V gene's germline CDR1 is LGHNT and CDR2 FRNRAP. CDR3 protein: CASGHPGGGNYEQYF. Written as DNA, the CDR3 is TGTGCTAGTGGGCATCCAGGCGGGGGGAACTACGAGCAGTACTTC.

This sequence joins TRBV5-1 and TRBJ1-4; D is unclear. Germline loops: CDR1 SGHRS, CDR2 YFSETQ. This CDR3 has 14 residues. Deletions cut 4 bases from V and 4 bases from J, with 11 bases between. DNA of the CDR3: TGCGCCAGCAGCCAGGAGGGCAGTAATGAAAAACTGTTTTTT. It encodes CASSQEGSNEKLFF. Full variable domain (rest looked up from reference TRBV5-1 and TRBJ1-4): KAGVTQTPRYLIKTRGQQVTLSCSPISGHRSVSWYQQTPGQGLQFLFEYFSETQRNKGNFPGRFSGRQFSNSRSEMNVSTLELGDSALYLCASSQEGSNEKLFFGSGTQLSVL.

The chain employs TRBV7-9 and TRBJ1-2; D not certain. CDR3 size: 14 residues. Trimming left V 5 bases short and J 0 bases short, with 10 bases between. Germline V gene lookup returns CDR1 SEHNR and CDR2 FQNEAQ (reference sequence). CDR3: CASSLDFANYGYTF. DNA of the CDR3: TGTGCCAGCAGCCTCGATTTCGCTAACTATGGCTACACCTTC.

This chain connects TRBV9 to TRBJ2-3; 8 nucleotides agree with TRBD2. The ends lost 0 bases at V and 2 bases at J; junction bases unmatched: 8. CDR3 length: 17 amino acids. Germline lookup yields CDR1 SGDLS and CDR2 YYNGEE. The CDR3 DNA reads as TGTGCCAGCAGCGTAGACCCAGCGGGGGCGTCCACAGATACGCAGTATTTT. Its protein product is CASSVDPAGASTDTQYF. The full variable domain, in which reference TRBV9 and TRBJ2-3 provide the parts outside the CDR3, is DSGVTQTPKHLITATGQRVTLRCSPRSGDLSVYWYQQSLDQGLQFLIQYYNGEERAKGNILERFSAQQFPDLHSELNLSSLELGDSALYFCASSVDPAGASTDTQYFGPGTRLTVL.

The DNA for the CDR3 is TGTGCCAGCAGCTACCCGACAGTCTCTGGGGCCAACGTCCTGACTTTC. Encoded protein: CASSYPTVSGANVLTF. The chain joins TRBV5-8 to TRBJ2-6, with D possibly being TRBD1 (5 bases). The CDR3 covers 16 residues. The V end was cut by 3 bases, the J end by 0 bases, with 10 bases between. From germline, CDR1 is SGHTS and CDR2 YDEGEE.

The chain links TRBV5-6 to TRBJ1-2, with a tentative D call TRBD1 (6 bases). Per the germline V gene, CDR1 is SGHDT and CDR2 is YYEEEE. The germline V and J ends were trimmed by 2 bases and 2 bases, with 13 bases remaining between them. This CDR3 has 15 amino acids. The CDR3 region is CASSFRTVSNYGYTF. The CDR3 bases are TGTGCCAGCAGCTTTAGGACAGTCTCCAACTATGGCTACACCTTC.

The chain is built from TRBV19 and TRBJ1-1, with D maybe TRBD1 (6 bases). V gave up 3 bases and J gave up 7 bases, with 9 bases separating them. Per germline, CDR1 LNHDA and CDR2 SQIVND (reference sequence). The CDR3 spans 12 residues. This CDR3 is CASSIIQGEAFF. For the CDR3, the DNA is TGTGCCAGTAGTATCATACAGGGTGAAGCTTTCTTT.